This TCR beta chain stems from a study of beta chain features in type 1 diabetes. The isolated RNA, all of it, was reverse transcribed, so expressed TCRB transcripts were what got sequenced. Sequencing used immunoSEQ multiplex PCR; TCRdb keeps in-frame clones, though not all of them. The table has 300,000 to 350,000 clones, 9.3% seen once. Cells sorted by CD45RO/CCR7/CD25/CD127/CD95/CD27 comprised CD4+ naive, central memory, regulatory and stem cell-like memory cells. Populations obtained by sorting all exceeded 98% purity. About this clone: The antigen is not known.

Study results and caveats: A potential PCR bias toward shorter templates would be equal in patient and control samples. VDJ junctions from type 1 diabetes patients carried fewer insertions and larger deletions. Moderate yet significant TCRB CDR3 shortening was seen in Type 1 diabetes patients in all four CD4+ subsets.

The TCR originated in a man aged 30 to 39 with type 1 diabetes. Material for sequencing was central memory CD4+ T cells from blood.

The CDR3 region is CASSLGGGELFF. The CDR3 bases are TGCGCCAGCAGCCTAGGGGGTGGGGAGCTGTTTTTT. The rearrangement uses TRBV4-3 and TRBJ2-2, with D perhaps TRBD1 (6 bases). Trimming took 4 bases from V and 8 from J, leaving 8 bases between them. The CDR3 loop spans 12 amino acids. Germline values: CDR1 LGHNA, CDR2 YSLEER.